The 19 T cell receptor beta chains below all came from one sample that was sequenced in a study of blood T cell repertoires in COVID-19. Only in-frame clones appear in the TCRdb table, and some are missing; sequencing was by immunoSEQ multiplex PCR. The sample comprises 120,000 or so clones, 80% to 90% of which are singletons, and approximately 28% rests with the top ten. The specimen sequenced was peripheral blood. These receptors were collected from an older man with active or convalescent COVID-19.

The rearrangement links TRBV7-3 to TRBJ2-2, with TRBD1 identical over 7 bases. Per the germline V gene, CDR1 is SGHTA and CDR2 is FQGTGA. This CDR3 spans 15 amino acids. V was clipped by 4 bases and J by 5 bases; unmatched bases: 7. DNA of the CDR3: TGTGCCAGCAGCTCCGGGACAGTCTTAACCGGGGAGCTGTTTTTT. It is translated as CASSSGTVLTGELFF.

The chain recombines TRBV14 with TRBJ2-2; unclear D gene. Trimming stripped 3 bases from V and 1 base from J, with 9 bases between. This CDR3 has 15 residues. CDR1 and CDR2 from the germline V gene are SGHDN and FVKESK. The CDR3 loop is CASSHWPENTGELFF. In DNA form, the CDR3 reads TGTGCCAGCAGCCATTGGCCAGAGAACACCGGGGAGCTGTTTTTT.

This chain links TRBV3-1 (or the pseudogene TRBV3-2) with TRBJ2-2; a possible D gene is TRBD1 (6 bases). Trimming cost V 3 bases and J 3 bases, with 11 bases left between them. CDR3 length equals 15 residues. The germline V gene encodes CDR1 LGHDT and CDR2 YNNKEL (reference sequence). CDR3 sequence reads: CASSQSTGYTGELFF. DNA for the CDR3: TGTGCCAGCAGCCAGTCGACAGGATACACCGGGGAGCTGTTTTTT.

This clone was detected once. V is TRBV7-9 and J is TRBJ2-7; perhaps TRBD1 as D (5 bases). The germline V gene encodes CDR1 SEHNR and CDR2 FQNEAQ (reference sequence). The CDR3 has 11 amino acids. V lost 3 bases and J lost 9, with 9 bases in between. This CDR3 reads CASSFRGGQYF. CDR3 sequence (DNA): TGTGCCAGCAGCTTTAGGGGCGGGCAGTACTTC.

This clone has more than one count but fewer than ten. The chain joins TRBV7-8 to TRBJ2-7; TRBD2 matches 13 bases. The germline V gene encodes CDR1 SGHVS and CDR2 FQNEAQ. Losses at the gene ends were 1 base for V and 6 bases for J; bases not matched to a gene: 0. CDR3 length equals 14 residues. The CDR3 DNA follows: TGTGCCAGCAGCTTAGGGACTAGCGGGAGCGAGCAGTACTTC. Residues: CASSLGTSGSEQYF.

This chain uses TRBV29-1 with TRBJ2-5; 7 bases align to TRBD1. V shed 6 bases, J shed 1 base, and the junction held 5 bases outside the gene matches. In germline, CDR1 is SQVTM, CDR2 ANQGSEA. The CDR3 has 13 amino acids. The CDR3 bases are TGCAGCGTCAGCTCAGGGGGCCAAGAGACCCAGTACTTC. It specifies CSVSSGGQETQYF.

Comment on this clone: One junction end does not reproduce the germline sequence, and a read error may be involved. V gene TRBV5-6 combines with J gene TRBJ1-5; D is ambiguous. This CDR3 has 18 residues. Germline V CDR1 and CDR2: SGHDT, YYEEEE. CDR3 sequence (DNA): TGTGCCAGCTGCTTGGGAGGAGTAGGATTTAATAGCAATCAGCCCCAGCTTTTT. This encodes CASCLGGVGFNSNQPQLF.

The chain links TRBV18 to TRBJ2-7; 7 bases line up with TRBD2. The CDR3 has 13 amino acids. With 6 bases clipped from V and 6 bases from J, the junction kept 8 bases outside the gene matches. Germline V lookup: CDR1 KGHSH, CDR2 LQKENI. The chain's CDR3 is CASSPAGVSEQYF. For the CDR3, the DNA is TGTGCCAGCTCTCCGGCGGGAGTTAGCGAGCAGTACTTC.

V and J are TRBV4-1 and TRBJ2-1; no firm D call. V gave up 0 bases and J gave up 0 bases, with 9 bases separating them. Germline CDR1 MGHRA, CDR2 YSYEKL. The CDR3 contains 16 residues. The CDR3 region has the DNA TGCGCCAGCAGCCAAGATCCTGCGAGCTCCTACAATGAGCAGTTCTTC. It is translated as CASSQDPASSYNEQFF.

The CDR3 loop reads CASSLALGGRRTGELFF. Written as DNA, the CDR3 is TGTGCCAGCAGCTTAGCGCTGGGCGGGAGAAGAACCGGGGAGCTGTTTTTT. The chain couples TRBV7-2 to TRBJ2-2; 7 bases fit TRBD2. V lost 0 bases to trimming and J lost 5 bases; unmatched junction nucleotides: 9. CDR3 size: 17 residues. Germline lookup yields CDR1 SGHTA and CDR2 FQGNSA.

This chain connects TRBV19 to TRBJ2-7; weak D call: TRBD1 (5 bases). CDR3 length: 15 amino acids. Trimming removed 4 bases from V and 1 base from J, with 14 bases in between. Germline V gene data show CDR1 as LNHDA and CDR2 as SQIVND (reference sequence). This CDR3 reads CASSTGYSESYEQYF. The CDR3 region has the DNA TGTGCCAGTAGTACAGGGTACAGTGAGTCCTACGAGCAGTACTTC.

This chain joins TRBV10-1 and TRBJ1-5; D is possibly TRBD1 (6 bases). The CDR3 is made up of 13 amino acids. V lost 2 bases, J lost 4 bases, and 6 bases lay in between. Germline loops: CDR1 WNHNN, CDR2 SYGVQD (reference sequence). As DNA, the CDR3 is TGCGCCAGCAGTGAGCAGGGGAATCAGCCCCAGCATTTT. Translation: CASSEQGNQPQHF.

V gene TRBV28 combines with J gene TRBJ1-2; D may be TRBD1 (5 bases). Germline CDR1 and CDR2: MDHEN and SYDVKM. This CDR3 spans 19 amino acids. Trimming shortened V by 5 bases and J by 4 bases, and 29 bases separated the two germline ends. CDR3 sequence reads: CASSAPGFKLQLIGYGYTF. The CDR3 DNA follows: TGTGCCAGCAGTGCCCCAGGGTTTAAACTGCAACTTATCGGCTATGGCTACACCTTC.

The V and J genes are TRBV7-2 and TRBJ2-5; D may be TRBD2 (5 bases). Germline CDR1 is SGHTA and CDR2 is FQGNSA. This CDR3 comprises 17 residues. Trimming removed 0 bases from V and 5 bases from J, with 19 bases in between. CDR3 region: CASSLARVSGGWETQYF. The CDR3 nucleotides read TGTGCCAGCAGCTTAGCGAGGGTCAGCGGAGGTTGGGAGACCCAGTACTTC. The full variable domain, with the rest looked up from reference TRBV7-2 and TRBJ2-5, is GAGVSQSPSNKVTEKGKDVELRCDPISGHTALYWYRQSLGQGLEFLIYFQGNSAPDKSGLPSDRFSAERTGGSVSTLTIQRTQQEDSAVYLCASSLARVSGGWETQYFGPGTRLLVL.

The chain employs TRBV5-5 and TRBJ1-3; D not resolved. V lost 0 bases and J lost 0, with 7 bases in between. Germline CDR1 is SGHKS and CDR2 is YYEKEE (reference sequence). The CDR3 sequence is 15 residues long. The DNA of the CDR3 is TGTGCCAGCAGCTTGGCCGGCGGCTCTGGAAACACCATATATTTT. Amino acids: CASSLAGGSGNTIYF.

The V gene is TRBV6-5, the J gene TRBJ2-7; maybe TRBD2 (7 bases). Germline lookup yields CDR1 MNHEY and CDR2 SVGAGI. This CDR3 region has 14 residues. V was trimmed by 2 bases and J by 3 bases, leaving 11 bases between them. CDR3 sequence (DNA): TGTGCCAGCAGTTACGGGGGGGGCCTCTACGAGCAGTACTTC. It is translated as CASSYGGGLYEQYF.

This chain joins TRBV6-1 and TRBJ1-4, with TRBD1 as a possible D gene (6 bases). Germline lookup yields CDR1 MNHNS and CDR2 SASEGT. There are 15 residues in the CDR3. V was shortened by 0 bases and J by 8 bases, with 13 bases between the two germline ends. The CDR3, as DNA: TGTGCCAGCAGTGAAGCGTTACAGGGAAGGGAAAAACTGTTTTTT. Its translation: CASSEALQGREKLFF.

This sequence joins TRBV7-2 and TRBJ1-1; D uncertain. The CDR3 spans 15 residues. V shed 1 base and J shed 2 bases, with 11 bases lying between them. Germline V gene lookup returns CDR1 SGHTA and CDR2 FQGNSA. The CDR3 DNA sequence: TGTGCCAGCAGCTTAGGAGGTCGAGCTAACACTGAAGCTTTCTTT. Encoded protein: CASSLGGRANTEAFF.

Comment on this clone: Distinct nucleotide sequences in the sample also encode this CDR3. The rearrangement joins TRBV27 to TRBJ2-1; D uncertain. Germline CDR1 is MNHEY and CDR2 is SMNVEV (reference sequence). This CDR3 is built from 13 residues. V lost 7 bases and J lost 3, with 10 bases in between. CDR3 nucleotide sequence: TGTGCCAGCAACGGAGCCGGCTACAATGAGCAGTTCTTC. Encoded protein: CASNGAGYNEQFF.